The following is a TCR beta chain sequence with its context. TCRdb's copy holds only in-frame clones and misses some; the assay was immunoSEQ multiplex PCR. The sample shows 600,000 to 700,000 clones, around 78% of them seen only once. These data come from a study of shared clonotypes between healthy human individuals. Germline V lookup: CDR1 SEHNR, CDR2 FQNEAQ (reference sequence). The V gene lost 5 bases and the J gene lost 8 bases, with 19 bases spanning the gap. This CDR3 spans 15 amino acids. Sequencing was performed on memory CD4+ T cells sorted from blood. Stated subset: CD45RA-negative fraction. The origin of this receptor is a woman aged 25 to 39 in good health. This chain uses TRBV7-9 with TRBJ2-1; unclear D gene. This CDR3 is CASSLDLPGLDEQFF. CDR3 DNA sequence: TGTGCCAGCAGCCTGGACCTTCCGGGTCTTGATGAGCAGTTCTTC.